These T cell receptor beta chains were read from a single sample in a study of naive and memory T cell subsets. TCRdb reprocessed the 5' RACE reads via MiXCR and lists one record per CDR3 protein. The repertoire includes about 60,000 distinct CDR3 sequences, around 8% of them detected once, and less than 20% sits in the top ten. The receptors here all came from a female donor in good health. Both conserved end residues are part of each CDR3.

J gene,V gene,CDR3 protein
TRBJ1-1,TRBV4-2,CASSQDWQGFGNTEAFF
TRBJ1-1,TRBV5-1,CASSAVGAQAFF
TRBJ2-2,TRBV12-2,CASRWGVYTGELFF
TRBJ1-2,TRBV4-2,CASSLKDRSTNYGYTF
TRBJ2-4,TRBV28,CASRASGSSFIQYF
TRBJ1-1,TRBV7-9,CASSLGSVVEAFF
TRBJ1-4,TRBV12-3/TRBV12-4,CASSPGTGFWANEKLFF
TRBJ1-1,TRBV12-3/TRBV12-4,CASSFELQGRTEAFF
TRBJ2-3,TRBV27,CASSGLAGGEDTQYF
TRBJ1-6,TRBV6-5,CASRKGGGYNSPLHF
TRBJ1-3,TRBV27,CASSQQAVGNTIYF
TRBJ2-5,TRBV13,CASSSWGQGQETQYF
TRBJ2-1,TRBV29-1,CSVEGVGQGTRFDEQFF
TRBJ2-7,TRBV20-1,CSARPGQGPEGQYF
TRBJ1-4,TRBV19,CASSPGSYNEKLFF
TRBJ1-3,TRBV20-1,CSARDAGSGNTIYF
TRBJ1-4,TRBV29-1,CSVGSGPTNEKLFF
TRBJ2-5,TRBV4-1,CASSHRRGDSKETQYF
TRBJ1-6,TRBV6-2/TRBV6-3,CASSYYDFGRGDSPLHF
TRBJ1-4,TRBV5-1,CASSWGTATNEKLFF
TRBJ2-1,TRBV28,CASSIGQGALYNEQFF
TRBJ1-5,TRBV30,CAWRETGIRNQPQHF
TRBJ1-1,TRBV29-1,CSVPGGPSIMRNTEAFF
TRBJ1-5,TRBV7-2,CASSPNSNQPQHF
TRBJ1-4,TRBV5-8,CASSRGRKLFF
TRBJ1-1,TRBV6-1,CASSVSWGGVAEAFF
TRBJ2-5,TRBV18,CASSPTQETQYF